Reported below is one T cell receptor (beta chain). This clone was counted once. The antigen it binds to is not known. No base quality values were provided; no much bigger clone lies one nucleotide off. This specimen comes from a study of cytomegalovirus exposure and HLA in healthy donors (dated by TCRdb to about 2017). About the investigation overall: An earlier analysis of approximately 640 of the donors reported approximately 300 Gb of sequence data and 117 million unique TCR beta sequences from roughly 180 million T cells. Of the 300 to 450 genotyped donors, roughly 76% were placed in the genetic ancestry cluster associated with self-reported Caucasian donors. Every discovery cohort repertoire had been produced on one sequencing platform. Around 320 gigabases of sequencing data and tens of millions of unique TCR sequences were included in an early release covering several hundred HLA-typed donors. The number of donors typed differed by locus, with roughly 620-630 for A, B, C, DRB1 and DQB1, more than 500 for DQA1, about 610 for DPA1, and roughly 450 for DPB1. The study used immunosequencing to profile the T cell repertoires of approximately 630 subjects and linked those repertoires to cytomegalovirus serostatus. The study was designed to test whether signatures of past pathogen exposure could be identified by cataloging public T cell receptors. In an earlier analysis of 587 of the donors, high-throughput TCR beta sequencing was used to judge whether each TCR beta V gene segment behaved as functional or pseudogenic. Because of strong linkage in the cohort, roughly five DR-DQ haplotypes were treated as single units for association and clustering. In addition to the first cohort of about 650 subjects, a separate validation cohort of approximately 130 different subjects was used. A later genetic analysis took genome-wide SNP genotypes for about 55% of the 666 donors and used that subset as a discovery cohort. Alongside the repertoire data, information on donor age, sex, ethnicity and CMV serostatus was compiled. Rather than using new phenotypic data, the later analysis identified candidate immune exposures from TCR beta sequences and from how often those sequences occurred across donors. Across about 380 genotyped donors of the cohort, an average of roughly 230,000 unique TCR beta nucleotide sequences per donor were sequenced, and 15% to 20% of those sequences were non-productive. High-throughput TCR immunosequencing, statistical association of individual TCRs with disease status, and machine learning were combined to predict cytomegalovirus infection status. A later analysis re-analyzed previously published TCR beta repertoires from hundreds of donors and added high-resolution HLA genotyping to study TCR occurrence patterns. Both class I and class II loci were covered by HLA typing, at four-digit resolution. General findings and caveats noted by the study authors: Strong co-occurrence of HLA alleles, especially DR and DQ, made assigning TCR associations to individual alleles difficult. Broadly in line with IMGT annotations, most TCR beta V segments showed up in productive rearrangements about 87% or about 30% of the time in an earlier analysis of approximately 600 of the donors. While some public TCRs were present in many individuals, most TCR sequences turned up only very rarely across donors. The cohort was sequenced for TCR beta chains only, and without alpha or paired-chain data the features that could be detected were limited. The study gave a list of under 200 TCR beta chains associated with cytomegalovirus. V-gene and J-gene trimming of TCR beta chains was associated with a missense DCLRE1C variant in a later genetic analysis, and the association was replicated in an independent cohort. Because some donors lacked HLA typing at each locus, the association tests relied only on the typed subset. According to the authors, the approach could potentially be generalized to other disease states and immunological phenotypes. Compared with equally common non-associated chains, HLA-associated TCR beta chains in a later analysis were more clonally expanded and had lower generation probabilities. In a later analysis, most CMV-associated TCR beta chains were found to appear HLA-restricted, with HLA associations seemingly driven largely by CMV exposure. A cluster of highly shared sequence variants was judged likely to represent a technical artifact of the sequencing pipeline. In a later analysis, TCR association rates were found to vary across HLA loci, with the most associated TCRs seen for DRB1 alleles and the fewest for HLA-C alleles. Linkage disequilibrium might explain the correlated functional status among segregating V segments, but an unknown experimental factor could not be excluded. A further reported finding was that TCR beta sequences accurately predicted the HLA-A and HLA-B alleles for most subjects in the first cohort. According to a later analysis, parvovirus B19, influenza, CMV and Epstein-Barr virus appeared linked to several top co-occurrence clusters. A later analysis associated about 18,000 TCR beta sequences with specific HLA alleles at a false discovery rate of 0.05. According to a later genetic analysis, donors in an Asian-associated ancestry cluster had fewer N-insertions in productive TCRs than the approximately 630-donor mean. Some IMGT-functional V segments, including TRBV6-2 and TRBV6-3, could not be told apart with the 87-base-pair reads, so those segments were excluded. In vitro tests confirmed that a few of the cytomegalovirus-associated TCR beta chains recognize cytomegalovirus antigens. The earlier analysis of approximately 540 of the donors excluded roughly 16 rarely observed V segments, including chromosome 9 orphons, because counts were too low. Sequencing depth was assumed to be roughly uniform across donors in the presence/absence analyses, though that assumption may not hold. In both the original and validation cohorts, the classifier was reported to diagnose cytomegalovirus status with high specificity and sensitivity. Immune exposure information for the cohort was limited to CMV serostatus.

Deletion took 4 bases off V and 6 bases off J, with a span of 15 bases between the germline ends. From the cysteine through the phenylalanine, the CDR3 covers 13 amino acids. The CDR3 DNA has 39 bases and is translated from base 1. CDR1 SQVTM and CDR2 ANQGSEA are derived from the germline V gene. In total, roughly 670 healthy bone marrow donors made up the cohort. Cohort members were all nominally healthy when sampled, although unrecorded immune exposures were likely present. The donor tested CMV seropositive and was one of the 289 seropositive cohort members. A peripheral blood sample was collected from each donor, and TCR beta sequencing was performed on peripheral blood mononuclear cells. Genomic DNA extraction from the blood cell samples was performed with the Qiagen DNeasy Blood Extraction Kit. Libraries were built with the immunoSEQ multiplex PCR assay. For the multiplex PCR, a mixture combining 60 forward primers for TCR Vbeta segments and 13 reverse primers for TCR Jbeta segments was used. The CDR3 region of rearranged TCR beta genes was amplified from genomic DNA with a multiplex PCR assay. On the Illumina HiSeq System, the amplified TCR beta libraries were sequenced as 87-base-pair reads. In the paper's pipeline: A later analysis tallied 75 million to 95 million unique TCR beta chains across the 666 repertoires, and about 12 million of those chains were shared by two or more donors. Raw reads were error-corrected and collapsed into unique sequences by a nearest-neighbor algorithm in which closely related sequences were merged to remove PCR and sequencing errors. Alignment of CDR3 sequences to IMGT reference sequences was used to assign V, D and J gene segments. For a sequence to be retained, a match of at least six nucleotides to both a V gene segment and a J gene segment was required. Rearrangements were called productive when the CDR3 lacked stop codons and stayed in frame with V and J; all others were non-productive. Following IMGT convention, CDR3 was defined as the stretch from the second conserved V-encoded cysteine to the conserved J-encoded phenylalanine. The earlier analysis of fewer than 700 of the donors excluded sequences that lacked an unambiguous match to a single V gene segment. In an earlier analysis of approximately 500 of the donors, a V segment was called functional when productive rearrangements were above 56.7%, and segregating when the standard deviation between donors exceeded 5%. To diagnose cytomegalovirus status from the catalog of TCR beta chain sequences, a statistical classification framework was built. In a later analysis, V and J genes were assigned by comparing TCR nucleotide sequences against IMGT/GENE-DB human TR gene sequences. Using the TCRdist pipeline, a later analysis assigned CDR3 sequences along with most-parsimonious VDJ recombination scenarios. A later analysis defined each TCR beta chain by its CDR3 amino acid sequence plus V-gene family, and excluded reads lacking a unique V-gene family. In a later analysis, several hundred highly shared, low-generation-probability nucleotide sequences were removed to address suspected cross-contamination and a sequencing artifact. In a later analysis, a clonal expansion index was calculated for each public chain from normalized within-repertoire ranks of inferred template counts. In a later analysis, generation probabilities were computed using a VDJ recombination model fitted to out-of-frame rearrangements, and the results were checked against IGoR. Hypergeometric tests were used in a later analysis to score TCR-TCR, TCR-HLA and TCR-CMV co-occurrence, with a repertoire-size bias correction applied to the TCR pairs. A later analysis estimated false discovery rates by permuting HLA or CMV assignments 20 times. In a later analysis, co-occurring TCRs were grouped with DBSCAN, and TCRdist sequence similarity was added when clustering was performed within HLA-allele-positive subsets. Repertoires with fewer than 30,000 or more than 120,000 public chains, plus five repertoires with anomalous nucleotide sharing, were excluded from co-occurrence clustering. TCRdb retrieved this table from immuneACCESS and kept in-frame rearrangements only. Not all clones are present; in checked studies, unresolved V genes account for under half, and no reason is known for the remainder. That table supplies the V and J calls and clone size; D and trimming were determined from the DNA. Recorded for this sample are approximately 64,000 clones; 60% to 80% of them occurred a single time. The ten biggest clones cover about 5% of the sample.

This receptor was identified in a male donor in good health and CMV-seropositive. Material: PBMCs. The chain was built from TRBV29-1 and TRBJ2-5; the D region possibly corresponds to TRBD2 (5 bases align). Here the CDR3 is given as CSVVSRGMKTQYF. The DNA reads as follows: TGCAGCGTTGTATCTCGGGGAATGAAGACCCAGTACTTC.